This TCR beta chain was profiled in a study of CD4 T cells in relation to SARS-CoV-2 and coronaviruses. Across the study: ViraFEST: approximately 10-day antigen culture of PBMCs, then TCR beta CDR3 sequencing. The negative reference was HIV-1 Nef peptide pool or peptide-free culture.

Study results and caveats: Crossreactive clones expanded significantly less to SARS-CoV-2 than monoreactive clones.

The data were produced by immunoSEQ multiplex PCR, yet TCRdb's version contains in-frame clones alone and is incomplete. The table records some 16,000 clones, nearly 85% of them present only once. CDR1 is SQVTM, CDR2 ANQGSEA, per germline. V lost 7 bases and J 6 bases, leaving 11 bases between the germline ends. This CDR3 has 11 amino acids. Unexposed donor CD4+ T cells date from about 2010-2018, before the COVID-19 pandemic. The cells were cultured for under twelve days before CD4+ T cells were isolated. Unexposed-donor CD4+ T cells were probed with SARS-CoV-2 S/N and four cold-coronavirus spikes, cells permitting. About this clone itself: Its antigen is unknown.

Input material: CD4+ T cells from PBMCs, cultured in vitro. The source of this sequence is a human donor in good health. The V call is TRBV29-1, the J call TRBJ2-3; D is undetermined. CDR3 protein: CSAPLGDTQYF. The CDR3 region has the DNA TGCAGCGCCCCTTTGGGGGATACGCAGTATTTT.